The next 2 T cell receptor beta chains were all read from a single sample in a study of metastatic and nonmetastatic thyroid tumors. TCRdb re-clonotyped the PCR reads via MiXCR. This table holds about 39,000 clones, approximately 17% found once. Thyroid surgery was performed in patients who had received no treatment beforehand. Sequenced material: tumor tissue. Receptors originate from a female donor with papillary thyroid cancer or a benign thyroid nodule (not recorded which). Some clones in this sample may be carry-over from other donors' samples.

This clone was counted ten times or more. The chain uses TRBV7-9 and TRBJ1-6; D might be TRBD1 (6 bases). Trimming took off 5 bases at V and 4 bases at J, with 15 bases between the two ends. The CDR3 is 16 amino acids. Germline loops: CDR1 SEHNR, CDR2 FQNEAQ (reference sequence). In DNA form, the CDR3 reads TGTGCCAGCAGCCCCACCGGGACACTTTATAATTCACCCCTCCACTTT. Translation gives CASSPTGTLYNSPLHF.

This clone showed up many times. V and J are TRBV12-3 or TRBV12-4 and TRBJ2-7; D perhaps matches TRBD1 (5 bases). The ends were cut back, 2 bases at V and 0 bases at J, with 8 bases in the middle. The CDR3 is made up of 14 amino acids. CDR3 loop: CASSLLGASYEQYF. In nucleotides, the CDR3 is TGTGCCAGCAGTTTATTAGGGGCCTCCTACGAGCAGTACTTC.